This T cell receptor (beta chain) is drawn from a study of T cells in Graves' hyperthyroidism and ophthalmopathy. Study context: The blood sample was taken at first diagnosis, before treatment began.

This clonotype was picked up many times. The investigators amplified TCR beta CDR3 regions from RNA transcripts. The study used the HTBI primer set for a first-round RT-PCR of the TCR CDR3. TCRdb re-called the multiplex PCR reads through MiXCR, storing one row per CDR3 protein. The data contain around 300,000 distinct CDR3 sequences, roughly 13% of them singletons. Per the germline V gene, CDR1 is SGHAT and CDR2 is FQNNGV. This CDR3 region has 14 residues. V dropped 0 bases and J dropped 4 bases, with 10 bases sitting between them. This receptor was obtained from a woman in her forties with Graves' hyperthyroidism. The specimen sequenced was blood. V gene TRBV11-2 combines with J gene TRBJ2-7; D is unclear. CDR3 DNA: TGTGCCAGCAGCTTAGATCTGGTTTCGTACGAGCAGTACTTC. This translates into CASSLDLVSYEQYF.